The present entry profiles one T cell receptor (beta chain) with its context. Its antigen is not identified. This donor's record omits CMV serostatus. This record belongs to a study of cytomegalovirus exposure and HLA in healthy donors. General study points: Presence/absence results assume similar sequencing depth per donor, which may not hold. It was approximately 150 TCR beta chains that were listed as cytomegalovirus-associated. Excluded: some indistinguishable V segments such as TRBV6-2 and TRBV6-3.

Per germline, CDR1 SGHRS and CDR2 YFSETQ. The ends were cut back, 3 bases at V and 2 bases at J, with 10 bases in the middle. The CDR3 length is 14 residues. A multiplex PCR was run with 60 Vbeta primers and 13 Jbeta primers. TCRdb keeps only in-frame clones here, not all; method: immunoSEQ multiplex PCR. The sample has about 140,000 clones, 73% seen once. Source material: PBMCs. The receptor comes from a human donor in good health. V and J are TRBV5-1 and TRBJ2-3; D perhaps matches TRBD2 (5 bases). CDR3: CASSSGLTTDTQYF. The CDR3 DNA is TGCGCCAGCAGCTCAGGACTTACCACAGATACGCAGTATTTT.